This T cell receptor (beta chain) is from a study of PD-L1 blockade in urothelial cancer. Overall study context: The study recovered a median of about 140,000 T cells per blood sample.

The table lists this clone with a count of one. Its antigen remains unidentified. V lost 3 bases and J 1 base, leaving 12 bases between the germline ends. Germline V gene data show CDR1 as SGHAT and CDR2 as FQNNGV. The CDR3 consists of 15 residues. Patient disease was locally advanced or metastatic urothelial carcinoma. Every patient provided from 1 to 8 samples, collected pretreatment and on-treatment. TCRdb keeps only in-frame clones here, not all; method: immunoSEQ multiplex PCR. The data show approximately 100,000 clones, about 90% seen once. Regarding the study as a whole: Below-median pretreatment blood TCR clonality was a predictor of better survival.

The sequence came from an elderly woman with urothelial cancer. This sequence joins TRBV11-2 and TRBJ1-2; possible D gene TRBD1, 6 bases. The specimen comprised PBMCs, sampled around atezolizumab (anti-PD-L1) treatment. DNA of the CDR3: TGTGCCAGCAGCTTGATGCAGGGGAATAACTATGGCTACACCTTC. Protein sequence: CASSLMQGNNYGYTF.